These 29 T cell receptor beta chains originate from one sample sequenced in a study of T cell responses to AZD1222 COVID-19 vaccine. Measured with immunoSEQ multiplex PCR; TCRdb has only the in-frame clones, and not every one. The sample lists around 160,000 clones; 88% were seen once. The sample consisted of peripheral blood, taken on day 0 of AZD1222 vaccination. These receptors all come from an adult in good health.

The chain carries TRBV30 and TRBJ1-6; D is perhaps TRBD1 (6 bases). Germline assignment: CDR1 GTSNPN and CDR2 SVGIG (reference sequence). Trimming shortened V by 1 base and J by 2 bases, and 15 bases separated the two germline ends. The CDR3 runs to 17 residues. Here the CDR3 DNA reads TGTGCCTGGAGTGGCCTGGACAGCCAGGCCTATAATTCACCCCTCCACTTT. Amino acids: CAWSGLDSQAYNSPLHF.

This clone occurred once. V is TRBV7-6 and J is TRBJ1-1; no clear D gene. Germline V gives CDR1 SGHVS, CDR2 FNYEAQ. Trimming shortened V by 1 base and J by 6 bases, and 15 bases separated the two germline ends. The CDR3 totals 15 residues. For the CDR3, the DNA is TGTGCCAGCAGCTTAGGGACCTTCCCGGACGCTGAAGCTTTCTTT. Protein: CASSLGTFPDAEAFF.

The chain uses TRBV15 and TRBJ2-1; 11 nucleotides agree with TRBD1. V gave up 8 bases and J gave up 5 bases; unmatched junction bases: 5. CDR3 length equals 14 residues. Germline CDR1 and CDR2: LNHNV and YYDKDF (reference sequence). CDR3 coding DNA: TGTGCCACCGCTCGGGACAGGGGGGACAATGAGCAGTTCTTC. This codes for CATARDRGDNEQFF.

The count of this clone is one. The rearrangement uses TRBV5-6 and TRBJ2-3, with TRBD2 matching over 8 bases. V dropped 1 base and J dropped 0; count of bases not matched to a gene: 10. The CDR3 length is 18 residues. The V gene's germline CDR1 is SGHDT and CDR2 YYEEEE. The CDR3 region is CASSLYSGEFSSTDTQYF. The CDR3 region has the DNA TGTGCCAGCAGCTTGTATAGCGGGGAGTTCTCTAGCACAGATACGCAGTATTTT.

V usage is TRBV9 and J usage is TRBJ1-3; no firm D call. Germline-derived CDR1 and CDR2 are SGDLS and YYNGEE. V was cut by 0 bases and J by 0 bases, with 4 bases left in between. The CDR3 totals 14 residues. CDR3 loop: CASSVDSSGNTIYF. The CDR3 DNA reads as TGTGCCAGCAGCGTAGACAGCTCTGGAAACACCATATATTTT.

The chain joins TRBV27 to TRBJ1-5; D unclear. Looked up from germline, CDR1 is MNHEY and CDR2 is SMNVEV (reference sequence). V lost 5 bases, J lost 3 bases, and 14 bases lay in between. This CDR3 region has 15 residues. The CDR3 loop reads CASSPFDGFNQPQHF. The DNA of the CDR3 is TGTGCCAGCAGTCCCTTCGACGGATTCAATCAGCCCCAGCATTTT.

The V gene is TRBV24-1, the J gene TRBJ1-2; maybe TRBD1 (5 bases). From germline, CDR1 is KGHDR and CDR2 SFDVKD. Trimming removed 1 base at V and 6 bases at J, with 8 bases between. The CDR3 loop spans 13 amino acids. CDR3 coding DNA: TGTGCCACCAGTGATTTTGGGGGGGATGGCTACACCTTC. Its translation: CATSDFGGDGYTF.

V is TRBV27 and J is TRBJ2-2; D is possibly TRBD1 (5 bases). This CDR3 region has 16 residues. Germline CDR1 and CDR2: MNHEY and SMNVEV (reference sequence). Trimming stripped 5 bases from V and 1 base from J, with 14 bases between. The CDR3 spells CASSLQQALNTGELFF. DNA of the CDR3: TGTGCCAGCAGTCTCCAACAGGCCTTGAACACCGGGGAGCTGTTTTTT.

This chain uses TRBV19 with TRBJ1-5; 7 nucleotides line up with TRBD1. Trimming at V came to 4 bases and at J to 2 bases, leaving 5 bases not matched to a gene. Germline V gene lookup returns CDR1 LNHDA and CDR2 SQIVND (reference sequence). The CDR3 spans 15 residues. CDR3 sequence (DNA): TGTGCCAGTAGTACTACCGACAGGGGCAATCAGCCCCAGCATTTT. It specifies CASSTTDRGNQPQHF.

The chain employs TRBV4-1 and TRBJ2-2, with no clear D. The CDR3 contains 16 residues. In germline, CDR1 is MGHRA, CDR2 YSYEKL. V was shortened by 0 bases and J by 0 bases, with 8 bases between the two germline ends. The CDR3 DNA follows: TGCGCCAGCAGCCAAGAGTTGTCCGCGAACACCGGGGAGCTGTTTTTT. This encodes CASSQELSANTGELFF.

This chain links TRBV4-3 with TRBJ2-7; the D gene is possibly TRBD1 (5 bases). Trimming shortened V by 0 bases and J by 0 bases, and 12 bases separated the two germline ends. The CDR3 spans 16 residues. The germline CDR1 and CDR2 sequences are LGHNA and YSLEER. The CDR3 is CASSQEDRSSSYEQYF. CDR3 bases: TGCGCCAGCAGCCAAGAAGACAGAAGTAGCTCCTACGAGCAGTACTTC.

The chain employs TRBV5-4 and TRBJ1-6; D is perhaps TRBD1 (6 bases). V dropped 1 base and J dropped 9 bases, with 23 bases sitting between them. Germline V gives CDR1 SGHNT, CDR2 YYREEE (reference sequence). This CDR3 region has 18 residues. Here the CDR3 reads CASSLWVQGTNAGSPLHF. The CDR3 DNA reads as TGTGCCAGCAGCTTGTGGGTGCAGGGGACCAATGCTGGTTCACCCCTCCACTTT.

This chain connects TRBV19 to TRBJ1-2; D is perhaps TRBD1 (5 bases). Germline V gene lookup returns CDR1 LNHDA and CDR2 SQIVND (reference sequence). This CDR3 region has 13 residues. V gave up 3 bases and J gave up 4 bases, with 9 bases separating them. CDR3 coding DNA: TGTGCCAGTAGTATTAGAGGGGTCTATGGCTACACCTTC. This codes for CASSIRGVYGYTF.

V usage is TRBV11-2 and J usage is TRBJ1-5, with 9 nucleotides matching TRBD1. Per germline, CDR1 SGHAT and CDR2 FQNNGV. Losses at the gene ends were 4 bases for V and 1 base for J; bases not matched to a gene: 8. The CDR3 consists of 17 residues. CDR3 loop: CASSSLTGGRSNQPQHF. Here the CDR3 DNA reads TGTGCCAGCAGCTCGCTTACAGGGGGCCGCAGCAATCAGCCCCAGCATTTT.

The chain is built from TRBV5-1 and TRBJ1-1, with D maybe TRBD1 (6 bases). CDR3 length: 14 amino acids. Germline CDR1 reads SGHRS; CDR2 reads YFSETQ. V gave up 1 base and J gave up 3 bases, with 10 bases separating them. CDR3 loop: CASSLLPGDTEAFF. The CDR3 coding sequence is TGCGCCAGCAGCTTGCTCCCAGGGGACACTGAAGCTTTCTTT.

V usage is TRBV19 and J usage is TRBJ1-2; 8 bases match TRBD1. The germline V gene encodes CDR1 LNHDA and CDR2 SQIVND (reference sequence). V lost 5 bases, J lost 4 bases, and 6 bases stayed unmatched. This CDR3 region has 14 residues. CDR3 nucleotide sequence: TGTGCCAGTAGTGTCAGGGGGCTTGGCTATGGCTACACCTTC. Translation: CASSVRGLGYGYTF.

V gene TRBV6-5 combines with J gene TRBJ1-5; D is possibly TRBD1 (5 bases). Trimming left V 5 bases short and J 4 bases short, with 15 bases between. Per germline, CDR1 MNHEY and CDR2 SVGAGI. The CDR3 is 15 residues long. CDR3 coding DNA: TGTGCCAGCAGTATGGACATCATGAGTAATCAGCCCCAGCATTTT. This codes for CASSMDIMSNQPQHF.

The V and J genes are TRBV6-1 and TRBJ2-3; possibly TRBD1 or TRBD2 for D (5 bases each). The germline gives CDR1 MNHNS, CDR2 SASEGT. This CDR3 contains 16 residues. V was cut by 0 bases and J by 6 bases, with 16 bases left in between. CDR3 coding DNA: TGTGCCAGCAGTGAAGCGTCGGGGAAAGGGGCGGATACGCAGTATTTT. It translates to CASSEASGKGADTQYF.

The table lists this clone with a few counts. The chain has TRBV28 and TRBJ1-2; D is unclear. Trimming took 4 bases from V and 2 from J, leaving 11 bases between them. The CDR3 runs to 14 residues. Germline V CDR1 and CDR2: MDHEN, SYDVKM. In nucleotides, the CDR3 is TGTGCCAGCAGTTCGCCGGGAGTAAACTATGGCTACACCTTC. The encoded protein is CASSSPGVNYGYTF.

The chain recombines TRBV7-3 with TRBJ1-5, with D perhaps TRBD1 (6 bases). This CDR3 region has 14 residues. The germline CDR1 and CDR2 sequences are SGHTA and FQGTGA. V was trimmed by 5 bases and J by 7 bases, leaving 15 bases between them. The CDR3 DNA reads TGTGCCAGCAGCCCAGACGGCAGGGGACAGCCCCAGCATTTT. It encodes CASSPDGRGQPQHF.

The rearrangement links TRBV28 to TRBJ1-4, with D possibly matching TRBD1 (5 bases). Per the germline V gene, CDR1 is MDHEN and CDR2 is SYDVKM. Trimming shortened V by 7 bases and J by 8 bases, and 14 bases separated the two germline ends. CDR3 length: 13 residues. The CDR3 sequence is CASKQEGYEKLFF. DNA for the CDR3: TGTGCCAGCAAACAGGAGGGGTACGAAAAACTGTTTTTT.

A single count supports this clone. V usage is TRBV6-5 and J usage is TRBJ2-4; D is ambiguous. This CDR3 is built from 14 residues. CDR1 and CDR2 (germline): MNHEY, SVGAGI. V shed 0 bases and J shed 6 bases, with 9 bases lying between them. DNA for the CDR3: TGTGCCAGCAGTTACTCGGGTGGATTAAACATTCAGTACTTC. It yields the protein CASSYSGGLNIQYF.

This chain joins TRBV30 and TRBJ1-2; D is perhaps TRBD1 (5 bases). V lost 0 bases, J lost 4 bases, and 9 bases lay in between. Per germline, CDR1 GTSNPN and CDR2 SVGIG (reference sequence). The CDR3 covers 13 residues. CDR3 DNA: TGTGCCTGGAGTGTACTTCAGGGCTATGGCTACACCTTC. Translated: CAWSVLQGYGYTF.

The rearrangement joins TRBV6-1 to TRBJ2-7; D not resolved. CDR3 length: 18 amino acids. Germline loops: CDR1 MNHNS, CDR2 SASEGT. Trimming pared 2 bases from V and 2 bases from J, leaving 22 bases between. CDR3: CASSEHLFPDPVTYEQYF. The CDR3 DNA reads as TGTGCCAGCAGTGAACACTTATTCCCGGACCCGGTTACCTACGAGCAGTACTTC.

CDR3 protein: CASSQVAIRGGNYGYTF. In nucleotides, the CDR3 is TGTGCCAGCAGCCAAGTGGCAATCAGAGGGGGAAACTATGGCTACACCTTC. The V gene is TRBV14, the J gene TRBJ1-2; TRBD1 might be the D (6 bases). The CDR3 runs 17 residues. V lost 1 base and J 2 bases, leaving 17 bases between the germline ends. CDR1 and CDR2 from the germline V gene are SGHDN and FVKESK.

The chain couples TRBV19 to TRBJ2-2; the D gene is possibly TRBD1 (6 bases). This CDR3 is 15 amino acids long. Germline values: CDR1 LNHDA, CDR2 SQIVND (reference sequence). The germline V and J ends were trimmed by 6 bases and 4 bases, with 15 bases remaining between them. For the CDR3, the DNA is TGTGCCAGTAGCAGTCCAGGGGCGACCACCGGGGAGCTGTTTTTT. Residues: CASSSPGATTGELFF. Together with reference TRBV19 and TRBJ2-2, the CDR3 gives the full variable domain: DGGITQSPKYLFRKEGQNVTLSCEQNLNHDAMYWYRQDPGQGLRLIYYSQIVNDFQKGDIAEGYSVSREKKESFPLTVTSAQKNPTAFYLCASSSPGATTGELFFGEGSRLTVL.

The DNA of the CDR3 is TGTGCCAGCAGTTTAGGGCCTTTGAACACTGAAGCTTTCTTT. This encodes CASSLGPLNTEAFF. The chain uses TRBV27 and TRBJ1-1; D gene unclear. There are 14 residues in the CDR3. Germline loops: CDR1 MNHEY, CDR2 SMNVEV (reference sequence). V was trimmed by 2 bases and J by 0 bases, leaving 7 bases between them.

This clone has just one count. The CDR3 sequence: CASSHSGTVNTEAFF. The CDR3 DNA follows: TGTGCCAGCAGTCATTCCGGGACGGTGAACACTGAAGCTTTCTTT. The V gene is TRBV6-5, the J gene TRBJ1-1; a weak D match, TRBD1 (5 bases). Germline V CDR1 and CDR2: MNHEY, SVGAGI. The CDR3 is made up of 15 amino acids. V lost 5 bases, J lost 0 bases, and 13 bases lay in between.

This clone was seen a single time. The rearrangement links TRBV27 to TRBJ1-2, with D perhaps TRBD1 (5 bases). There are 14 residues in the CDR3. Germline values: CDR1 MNHEY, CDR2 SMNVEV (reference sequence). Trimming shortened V by 6 bases and J by 4 bases, and 15 bases separated the two germline ends. The chain's CDR3 is CASSHSGQGYGYTF. The CDR3 region has the DNA TGTGCCAGCAGCCATAGCGGGCAGGGCTATGGCTACACCTTC.